This T cell receptor beta chain was obtained from a study of Ad26.COV2.S vaccination and SARS-CoV-2 variants. Across the whole study: Intramuscular Ad26.COV2.S at 5x10^10 or 1x10^11 viral particles.

Study-wide points: A substantial breadth of spike-specific CD8+ and CD4+ T cell responses after vaccination has been reported. Breadth measured for non-spike TCRs was similar across vaccine and placebo recipients.

The method was immunoSEQ multiplex PCR; TCRdb's version includes in-frame clones alone and lacks a portion of them. The table records around 300,000 clones, 80% to 90% of them present only once. Indicated treatment: roughly 20 received Ad26.COV2.S at low or high dose, single or two shots; about 5 received placebo; per-sample allocation not given. Vaccine and placebo recipients were sampled on day 63 after the first injection. Trimming cost V 3 bases and J 3 bases; bases outside gene matches: 5. In germline, CDR1 is SGDLS, CDR2 YYNGEE. This CDR3 contains 15 residues. About this clone: Its matching antigen is unknown.

The gene calls are TRBV9 and TRBJ2-1; 8 bases are shared with TRBD1. The sequences come from peripheral blood, collected in a trial of Ad26.COV2.S vaccine versus placebo. The receptor was isolated from a person between 18 and 60 years old who received the Ad26.COV2.S COVID-19 vaccine or a placebo. The DNA for the CDR3 is TGTGCCAGCAGCGCCGGACAGGGCCTCTACAATGAGCAGTTCTTC. Encoded protein: CASSAGQGLYNEQFF.